This T cell receptor beta chain was sequenced for a study of T cell repertoires in cytomegalovirus infection. The overall study: The study used recently identified HLA-C-restricted and well-studied HLA-B-restricted CMV epitopes. Indications of both CMV infection and matching HLA type were provided by public TCR beta signatures.

From the reads, TCRdb called clonotypes with MiXCR, one entry per CDR3 protein. Among fewer than 85,000 distinct CDR3 sequences, roughly 44% were seen once, and the ten largest hold 80% to 95%. Germline V gene data show CDR1 as SGHRS and CDR2 as YFSETQ. V lost 4 bases, J lost 0 bases, and 5 bases stayed unmatched. This CDR3 has 15 amino acids. In the case of this clonotype: The antigen remains undetermined.

The V and J genes are TRBV5-1 and TRBJ1-1; 8 nucleotides match TRBD1. This TCR was recovered from a human donor in good health (CMV status not recorded). Some clones in this sample may be carry-over from other donors' samples. Sequenced material: CD8+ T cells from cultured PBMCs, taken from culture after CMV antigen stimulation. In DNA, the CDR3 is TGCGCCAGCAGCCAGACAGGGGCCATGAACACTGAAGCTTTCTTT. It translates to CASSQTGAMNTEAFF.